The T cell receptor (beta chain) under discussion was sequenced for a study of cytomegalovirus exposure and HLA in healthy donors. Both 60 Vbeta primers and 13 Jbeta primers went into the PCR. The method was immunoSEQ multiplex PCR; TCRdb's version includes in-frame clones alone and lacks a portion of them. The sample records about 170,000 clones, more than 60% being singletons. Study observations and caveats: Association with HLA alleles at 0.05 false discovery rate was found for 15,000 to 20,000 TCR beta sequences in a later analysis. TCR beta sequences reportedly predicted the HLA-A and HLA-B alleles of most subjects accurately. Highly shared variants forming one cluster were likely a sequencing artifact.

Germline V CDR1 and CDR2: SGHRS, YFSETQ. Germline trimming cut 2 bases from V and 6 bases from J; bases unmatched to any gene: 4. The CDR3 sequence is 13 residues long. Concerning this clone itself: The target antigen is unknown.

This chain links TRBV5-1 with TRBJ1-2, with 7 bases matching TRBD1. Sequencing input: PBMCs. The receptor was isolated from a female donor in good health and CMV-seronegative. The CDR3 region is CASSFTGVDGYTF. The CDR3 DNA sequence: TGCGCCAGCAGCTTTACAGGGGTAGATGGCTACACCTTC. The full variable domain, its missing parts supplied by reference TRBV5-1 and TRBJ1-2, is KAGVTQTPRYLIKTRGQQVTLSCSPISGHRSVSWYQQTPGQGLQFLFEYFSETQRNKGNFPGRFSGRQFSNSRSEMNVSTLELGDSALYLCASSFTGVDGYTFGSGTRLTVV.